The clone carrying this TCR beta chain was detected ten times or more. The antigen remains undetermined. This sample was included in a study of T-cell reconstitution after alpha-beta-depleted transplantation in children. Broader study findings: The high TCRbeta diversity at day 60 in some patients came from surviving recipient T cells and thymic progenitors.

Construction of the TCRbeta library involved unique molecular identifiers. TCRdb fed the PCR reads into MiXCR, producing one record per CDR3 protein. The sample records some 300,000 distinct CDR3 sequences, over 9% being singletons. V was clipped by 4 bases and J by 9 bases, with 13 bases between them. CDR1 and CDR2 from the germline V gene are SGHTA and FQGNSA. This CDR3 is 13 amino acids long. Here the sequenced sample was PBMCs, taken before TCRalphabeta/CD19-depleted stem cell transplant. The V gene is TRBV7-2, the J gene TRBJ2-4; D is ambiguous. The source is a boy under two years old with acute myeloid leukemia, due to receive a stem cell transplant. CDR3 sequence (DNA): TGTGCCAGCAGCTATCCCTTTTTCGGCATTCAGTACTTC. This codes for CASSYPFFGIQYF.